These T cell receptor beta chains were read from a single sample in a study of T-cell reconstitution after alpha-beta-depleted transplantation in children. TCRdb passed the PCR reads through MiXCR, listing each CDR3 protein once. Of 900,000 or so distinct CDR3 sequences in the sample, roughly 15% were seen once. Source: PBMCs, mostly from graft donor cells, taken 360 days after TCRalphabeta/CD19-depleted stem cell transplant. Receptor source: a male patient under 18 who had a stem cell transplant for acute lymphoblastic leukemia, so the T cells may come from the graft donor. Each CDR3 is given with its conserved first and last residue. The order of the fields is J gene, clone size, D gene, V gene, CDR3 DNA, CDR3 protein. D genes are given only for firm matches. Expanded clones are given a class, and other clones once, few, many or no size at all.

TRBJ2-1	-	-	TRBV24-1	TGTGCCACCAGTGATAGTGGGGGTACCTACAATGAGCAGTTCTTC	CATSDSGGTYNEQFF
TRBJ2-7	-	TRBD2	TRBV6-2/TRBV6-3	TGTGCCAGCAGTTACCAGCCTAGCGGGAGGTTCGAACAGTACTTC	CASSYQPSGRFEQYF
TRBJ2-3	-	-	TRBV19	TGTGCCAGTAGGAACCCCGGGGCCACAGATACGCAGTATTTT	CASRNPGATDTQYF
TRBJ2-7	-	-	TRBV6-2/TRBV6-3	TGTGCCAGCAGTTACGGTCGGGTTAACTACGAGCAGTACTTC	CASSYGRVNYEQYF
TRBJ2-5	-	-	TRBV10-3	TGTGCCATCAGTGATCACAGTCTATTGGAAGAGACCCAGTACTTC	CAISDHSLLEETQYF
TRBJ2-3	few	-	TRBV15	TGTGCCACCAGAGGAGGGACCGCGCCTAGCACAGATACGCAGTATTTT	CATRGGTAPSTDTQYF
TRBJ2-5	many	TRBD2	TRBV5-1	TGCGCCAGCAGTGCCGGGACTAGCGGGGAGACCCAGTACTTC	CASSAGTSGETQYF
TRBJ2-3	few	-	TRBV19	TGTGCCAGTAGTCCGGGGACCGCGGCAGATACGCAGTATTTT	CASSPGTAADTQYF
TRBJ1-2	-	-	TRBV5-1	TGCGCCAGCAGCTTGGCCCCAGACAGGACCTATGGCTACACCTTC	CASSLAPDRTYGYTF
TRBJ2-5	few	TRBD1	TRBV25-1	TGTGCCAGCAGTGATGGGGCAGGGGGATGGGAGACCCAGTACTTC	CASSDGAGGWETQYF
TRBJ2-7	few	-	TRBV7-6	TGTGCCAGCAGCTATATCCAGGGCTCCTACGAGCAGTACTTC	CASSYIQGSYEQYF
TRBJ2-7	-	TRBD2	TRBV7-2	TGTGCCAGCAGCCTTCAACTAGCGGGAGGACCCTACGAGCAGTACTTC	CASSLQLAGGPYEQYF
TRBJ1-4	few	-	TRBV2	TGTGCCAGCGGGAAAACACACCGGGGAGCAACTAATGAAAAACTGTTTTTT	CASGKTHRGATNEKLFF
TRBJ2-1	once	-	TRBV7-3	TGTGCCAGCAGCTTAACGTCGCGGGGAAGTGAGCAGTTCTTC	CASSLTSRGSEQFF
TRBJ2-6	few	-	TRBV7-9	TGTGCCAGCAGCTTAACCGCTGGGGCCAACGTCCTGACTTTC	CASSLTAGANVLTF
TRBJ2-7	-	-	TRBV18	TGTGCCAGCTCACTCAGCGGGTACGACTACGAGCAGTACTTC	CASSLSGYDYEQYF
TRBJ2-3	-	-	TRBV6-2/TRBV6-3	TGTGCCAGCAGAAGACAGCCACTTGCCCTAAACACAGATACGCAGTATTTT	CASRRQPLALNTDTQYF
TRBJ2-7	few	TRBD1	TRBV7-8	TGTGCCAGCAGCTCCCCCTTCCGGGACAGGCGCTACGAGCAGTACTTC	CASSSPFRDRRYEQYF
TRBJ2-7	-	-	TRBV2	TGTGCCAGCAGTGGGGCTAACCCCCACGAGCAGTACTTC	CASSGANPHEQYF
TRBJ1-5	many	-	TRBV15	TGTGCCACCAGCAGAGGGGGATTTAGCAATCAGCCCCAGCATTTT	CATSRGGFSNQPQHF
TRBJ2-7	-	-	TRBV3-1	TGTGCCAGCAGCCCGAAGCGGACCTACGAGCAGTACTTC	CASSPKRTYEQYF
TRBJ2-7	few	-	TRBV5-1	TGCGCCAGCAGCTTAAGGAACGGGAGAGCGAACTACGAGCAGTACTTC	CASSLRNGRANYEQYF
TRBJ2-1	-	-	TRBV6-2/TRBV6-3	TGTGCCAGCAGTACCCGGACGATCCTGAATGAGCAGTTCTTC	CASSTRTILNEQFF
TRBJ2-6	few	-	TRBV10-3	TGTGCCATCAGTGAGTCGGAGACAGGACCCGTCCAACGGAACGTCCTGACTTTC	CAISESETGPVQRNVLTF
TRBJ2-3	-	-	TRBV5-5	TGTGCCAGCAGCTCGTCCCTTACGCAGTATTTT	CASSSSLTQYF
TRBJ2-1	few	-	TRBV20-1	TGCAGTGCCGGTGGGGGACGGGGCAATGAGCAGTTCTTC	CSAGGGRGNEQFF
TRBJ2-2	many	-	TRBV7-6	TGTGCCAGCAGCTTTCGACAGAGTAACACCGGGGAGCTGTTTTTT	CASSFRQSNTGELFF
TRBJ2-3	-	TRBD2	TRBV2	TGTGCCAGCATTTGGATAGCGGGAGACTTAACAGATACGCAGTATTTT	CASIWIAGDLTDTQYF
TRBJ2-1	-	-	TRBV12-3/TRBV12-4	TGTGCCAGCAGTTTAGGCGGCCCTTTCAATGAGCAGTTCTTC	CASSLGGPFNEQFF
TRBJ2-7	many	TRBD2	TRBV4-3	TGCGCCAGCAGCACGGGACTAGCGGGGGAAACCTACGAGCAGTACTTC	CASSTGLAGETYEQYF
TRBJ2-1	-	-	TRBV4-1	TGCGCCAGCAGCGAGGAGGACAGCCTAAGCAATGAGCAGTTCTTC	CASSEEDSLSNEQFF
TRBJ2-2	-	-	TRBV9	TGTGCCAGCAGCGTACAACCGGACACCGGGGAGCTGTTTTTT	CASSVQPDTGELFF
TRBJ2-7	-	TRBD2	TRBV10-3	TGTGCCATCAGGAGTAGCGGGCCCGCTCTCTACGAGCAGTACTTC	CAIRSSGPALYEQYF